This T cell receptor beta chain derives from a study of blood T cell repertoires in COVID-19. At the level of the study: Nucleic acid was either cDNA or gDNA, and it came from T cells, B-cell-depleted T cells, or PBMCs.

Germline CDR1 and CDR2: SGHRS and YFSETQ. V trimming: 2 bases; J trimming: 6 bases; junction bases outside the gene matches: 9. This CDR3 region has 16 residues. Study members were between about 18 and 95 years old and lived in some 26 US regions. Using immunoSEQ multiplex PCR, the repertoire was profiled, and TCRdb retains in-frame clones only, with some absent. This table has around 300,000 clones, over 80% appearing once. The table lists this clone with a count of one. This chain uses TRBV5-1 with TRBJ2-2; the match to TRBD1 covers 8 bases. Sequencing was performed on PBMCs or T cells enriched from blood (not recorded which). The source of this sequence is a man aged 25 to 40 who had recovered from COVID-19. The CDR3 sequence: CASSFRDRTLPGELFF. The DNA of the CDR3 is TGCGCCAGCAGCTTCCGGGACAGGACTTTACCCGGGGAGCTGTTTTTT.